Given below is one T cell receptor (beta chain) in context. The data belong to a study of blood T cell repertoires in COVID-19. Looking at the study overall: Sites across the United States, Italy and Spain contributed samples from acute and convalescent COVID-19.

Per the original data handling: Amplification of reference gene primers provided the estimated nucleated cell counts. Sequencing used immunoSEQ multiplex PCR; TCRdb keeps in-frame clones, though not all of them. The V and J calls and clone size come from that table; D and trimming were worked out from the DNA. The data hold about 160,000 clones, with approximately 80% observed a single time. The CDR3 spans 17 residues. CDR1 MDHEN and CDR2 SYDVKM come from the germline V gene. Trimming removed 6 bases from V and 2 bases from J; junction bases left unmatched: 14. Sequenced material: peripheral blood. J is TRBJ2-5 and V is TRBV28; TRBD1 matches 8 bases. The sequence was collected from a man aged 70 or older who had recovered from COVID-19. The CDR3 is CASSPPTGTGHQETQYF. The CDR3 DNA is TGTGCCAGCAGCCCTCCGACGGGGACAGGACATCAAGAGACCCAGTACTTC.